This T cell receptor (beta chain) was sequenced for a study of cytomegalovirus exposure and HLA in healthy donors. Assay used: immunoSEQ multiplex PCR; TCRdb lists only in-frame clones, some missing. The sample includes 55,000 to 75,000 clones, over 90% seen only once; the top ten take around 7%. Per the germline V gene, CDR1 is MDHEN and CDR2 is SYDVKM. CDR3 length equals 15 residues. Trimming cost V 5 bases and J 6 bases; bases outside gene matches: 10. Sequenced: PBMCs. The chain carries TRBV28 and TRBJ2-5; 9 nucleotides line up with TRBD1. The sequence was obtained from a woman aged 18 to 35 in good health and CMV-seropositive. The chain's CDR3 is CASSTFGTGSKTQYF. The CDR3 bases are TGTGCCAGCAGTACCTTTGGGACAGGGAGTAAGACCCAGTACTTC.